This T cell receptor beta chain was observed in a study of a mutant IDH1 vaccine in newly diagnosed glioma. This table comes from immunoSEQ multiplex PCR, and its TCRdb copy is limited to in-frame clones, with some not included. The sample consists of about 25,000 clones, 77% of them appearing once. As regards this clone: The antigen is unknown.

Time point defined: week 5, during vaccination. Each dose delivered 300 ug of mutant IDH1 20-mer peptide subcutaneously with imiquimod. This CDR3 is 16 amino acids long. Germline assignment: CDR1 MNHEY and CDR2 SVGAGI. The V gene end was trimmed by 0 bases and the J gene end by 4 bases; junction bases not matched to a gene: 7. This sequence originates from a man aged 35-49 years with glioma. This chain uses TRBV6-5 with TRBJ2-7, with 9 bases identical to TRBD2. The sample in question was PBMCs, obtained from a glioma patient whose treatment included an IDH1 peptide vaccine. CDR3 sequence: CASSYSSTSGFYEQYF. The CDR3 bases are TGTGCCAGCAGTTACTCCTCGACTAGCGGATTTTACGAGCAGTACTTC.